One sample yielded the 28 T cell receptor beta chains listed below, sequenced in a study of control samples from healthy donors and cancer patients. Here immunoSEQ multiplex PCR was the method, and the copy in TCRdb shows in-frame clones only, minus some. The profile covers about 94,000 clones, with about nine tenths appearing a single time and 3% to 4.5% taken by the ten largest. Sequenced: blood. The origin of the receptors is a woman aged 18-30 years in good health.

This sequence joins TRBV7-8 and TRBJ1-1; 10 bases align to TRBD1. The CDR3 covers 14 residues. The germline CDR1 and CDR2 sequences are SGHVS and FQNEAQ. Losses at the gene ends were 5 bases for V and 13 bases for J; bases not matched to a gene: 13. The CDR3 loop is CASSLRDRGHEGFF. The CDR3 DNA reads TGTGCCAGCAGCCTTAGGGACAGGGGACACGAGGGTTTCTTT.

This clone has a count of ten or more. The CDR3 is CATSRGGGSHEQYF. As DNA, the CDR3 is TGTGCCACCAGCAGAGGAGGGGGTTCCCACGAGCAGTACTTC. This chain uses TRBV15 with TRBJ2-7, with D tentatively TRBD1 (6 bases). There are 14 residues in the CDR3. V was pared by 1 base and J by 5 bases, with 12 bases between. Germline V gene data show CDR1 as LNHNV and CDR2 as YYDKDF (reference sequence).

The rearrangement joins TRBV6-6 to TRBJ1-2; 7 bases agree with TRBD1. V was clipped by 6 bases and J by 5 bases; unmatched bases: 9. The germline gives CDR1 MNHNY, CDR2 SVGAGI (reference sequence). The length of the CDR3 is 14 residues. The chain's CDR3 is CASREGAGGYGYTF. The CDR3 DNA sequence: TGTGCCAGCAGGGAGGGGGCAGGGGGTTATGGCTACACCTTC.

This chain uses TRBV9 with TRBJ1-2; 8 bases align to TRBD1. Germline V gives CDR1 SGDLS, CDR2 YYNGEE. The CDR3 consists of 13 residues. V lost 2 bases, J lost 7 bases, and 4 bases stayed unmatched. CDR3 sequence: CASSVGTGVGYTF. The CDR3 DNA reads as TGTGCCAGCAGCGTCGGGACAGGCGTTGGCTACACCTTC.

The gene calls are TRBV29-1 and TRBJ1-2; D remains ambiguous. Germline assignment: CDR1 SQVTM and CDR2 ANQGSEA. The CDR3 extends over 16 amino acids. The V end was cut by 0 bases, the J end by 1 base, with 15 bases between. CDR3 residues: CSVEDQDGEFNYGYTF. Here the CDR3 DNA reads TGCAGCGTTGAAGATCAGGACGGGGAATTTAACTATGGCTACACCTTC.

The V gene is TRBV2, the J gene TRBJ2-5; TRBD2 aligns across 10 bases. V was pared by 11 bases and J by 5 bases, with 11 bases of the junction left unmatched. This CDR3 contains 14 residues. The germline V gene has CDR1 SNHLY and CDR2 FYNNEI. The CDR3 bases are TGTGCCCGCCGAGCGGGGGGGTGGGGGGAGACCCAGTACTTC. Translated: CARRAGGWGETQYF.

Only one count was recorded for this clone. This chain joins TRBV24-1 and TRBJ2-3; a weak D match, TRBD2 (6 bases). Deletions cut 4 bases from V and 4 bases from J, with 14 bases between. The germline CDR1 and CDR2 sequences are KGHDR and SFDVKD. There are 15 residues in the CDR3. DNA for the CDR3: TGTGCCACCAGTGACTCAGGGAGGAGCGCAGATACGCAGTATTTT. Translation gives CATSDSGRSADTQYF.

This clone appeared a few times. The chain couples TRBV19 to TRBJ2-6, with TRBD1 matching over 9 bases. Germline lookup yields CDR1 LNHDA and CDR2 SQIVND (reference sequence). The CDR3 length is 20 residues. V dropped 5 bases and J dropped 2; count of bases not matched to a gene: 16. The CDR3 spells CASSLLPVGQGTPGANVLTF. The CDR3 DNA reads as TGTGCCAGTAGTCTACTCCCGGTTGGACAGGGGACGCCTGGGGCCAACGTCCTGACTTTC. Looking up the rest from reference TRBV19 and TRBJ2-6 gives the full variable domain: DGGITQSPKYLFRKEGQNVTLSCEQNLNHDAMYWYRQDPGQGLRLIYYSQIVNDFQKGDIAEGYSVSREKKESFPLTVTSAQKNPTAFYLCASSLLPVGQGTPGANVLTFGAGSRLTVL.

This clone has just one count. This chain uses TRBV11-2 with TRBJ2-7; TRBD2 aligns across 7 bases. This CDR3 contains 14 residues. CDR1 SGHAT and CDR2 FQNNGV come from the germline V gene. The trim removed 1 base at V and 6 bases at J, leaving 6 bases unmatched. CDR3 coding DNA: TGTGCCAGCAGCTTAGGGCGGGGGTCGGGCGAGCAGTACTTC. Protein product: CASSLGRGSGEQYF.

CDR3 coding DNA: TGTGCCAGCAGCTTAGATCTCACGGGAAGGAGCTATGGCTACACCTTC. Its translation is CASSLDLTGRSYGYTF. The chain combines TRBV7-2 with TRBJ1-2, with no clear D. This CDR3 comprises 16 residues. Trimming pared 1 base from V and 4 bases from J, leaving 16 bases between. The V gene's germline CDR1 is SGHTA and CDR2 FQGNSA.

The gene calls are TRBV19 and TRBJ1-5; a weak D match, TRBD1 (5 bases). Trimming cost V 4 bases and J 3 bases, with 16 bases left between them. The CDR3 runs 16 residues. Per the germline V gene, CDR1 is LNHDA and CDR2 is SQIVND (reference sequence). The DNA of the CDR3 is TGTGCCAGTAGTAGGGGCCTCGACGGCCTCAATCAGCCCCAGCATTTT. Protein: CASSRGLDGLNQPQHF.

This chain uses TRBV19 with TRBJ1-2; D unclear. Germline-derived CDR1 and CDR2 are LNHDA and SQIVND (reference sequence). The CDR3 has 13 amino acids. The V gene lost 3 bases and the J gene lost 4 bases, with 9 bases spanning the gap. The DNA for the CDR3 is TGTGCCAGTAGTATTAAGGTGGGCTATGGCTACACCTTC. Protein product: CASSIKVGYGYTF. Variable domain in full (rest from reference TRBV19 and TRBJ1-2): DGGITQSPKYLFRKEGQNVTLSCEQNLNHDAMYWYRQDPGQGLRLIYYSQIVNDFQKGDIAEGYSVSREKKESFPLTVTSAQKNPTAFYLCASSIKVGYGYTFGSGTRLTVV.

The chain joins TRBV10-2 to TRBJ2-3; 9 nucleotides agree with TRBD2. Germline V lookup: CDR1 WSHSY, CDR2 SAAADI. The CDR3 is 18 residues long. Trimming removed 4 bases from V and 3 bases from J; junction bases left unmatched: 14. The CDR3 region is CASSAIQSGGTSTDTQYF. CDR3 nucleotide sequence: TGCGCCAGCAGTGCCATCCAAAGCGGGGGGACTTCGACAGATACGCAGTATTTT.

V is TRBV20-1 and J is TRBJ1-1, with D possibly being TRBD1 (6 bases). Germline V gene sequence: CDR1 DFQATT, CDR2 SNEGSKA (reference sequence). V dropped 5 bases and J dropped 6 bases, with 7 bases sitting between them. This CDR3 spans 10 amino acids. This chain's CDR3 is CSARQAEAFF. CDR3 in DNA: TGCAGTGCTCGACAGGCTGAAGCTTTCTTT.

V gene TRBV24-1 combines with J gene TRBJ1-3; D gene unclear. CDR3 length: 16 residues. The germline V gene has CDR1 KGHDR and CDR2 SFDVKD. Trimming took off 8 bases at V and 4 bases at J, with 20 bases between the two ends. The CDR3 nucleotides read TGTGCCACCACCCTGGTGCGGAAGAGGATCGGAAACACCATATATTTT. Residues: CATTLVRKRIGNTIYF.

A single count supports this clone. The chain carries TRBV24-1 and TRBJ2-7; D is unclear. V was clipped by 2 bases and J by 4 bases, with 11 bases between them. Germline CDR1 is KGHDR and CDR2 is SFDVKD. The CDR3 contains 14 residues. The CDR3 region is CATSDSMTGYEQYF. CDR3 DNA: TGTGCCACCAGTGATTCGATGACCGGGTACGAGCAGTACTTC.

This chain links TRBV6-4 with TRBJ2-2, with TRBD1 matching over 8 bases. V lost 5 bases and J lost 6; bases outside the gene matches: 8. Germline V lookup: CDR1 MRHNA, CDR2 SNTAGT. The CDR3 contains 15 residues. As DNA, the CDR3 is TGTGCCAGCAGTCCCGACAGGGGTCTCGCCGGGGAGCTGTTTTTT. Protein: CASSPDRGLAGELFF.

This clone was seen a single time. The rearrangement links TRBV18 to TRBJ1-1; D not resolved. The ends were cut back, 3 bases at V and 5 bases at J, with 10 bases in the middle. This CDR3 contains 13 residues. Germline V gene sequence: CDR1 KGHSH, CDR2 LQKENI. CDR3 nucleotides: TGTGCCAGCTCACCGGCTCCAGAAACTGAAGCTTTCTTT. Residues: CASSPAPETEAFF.

The CDR3 DNA sequence: TGTGCCAGCAGTCGGGGAGCCTATGGCTACACCTTC. Protein: CASSRGAYGYTF. V and J are TRBV27 and TRBJ1-2; no clear D gene. The CDR3 length is 12 residues. V lost 5 bases to trimming and J lost 4 bases, with 8 bases between them. Germline values: CDR1 MNHEY, CDR2 SMNVEV (reference sequence).

This rearrangement joins TRBV7-6 to TRBJ2-7, with 10 bases matching TRBD1. Trimming at V came to 5 bases and at J to 2 bases, leaving 3 bases not matched to a gene. Germline CDR1 SGHVS, CDR2 FNYEAQ. The CDR3 length is 14 residues. DNA for the CDR3: TGTGCCAGCAGCGTTGGGACAGGGGCCTACGAGCAGTACTTC. Translated, it gives CASSVGTGAYEQYF.

J is TRBJ1-2 and V is TRBV7-7, with D possibly TRBD1 on 6 matching bases. The ends were cut back, 1 base at V and 1 base at J, with 10 bases in the middle. The CDR3 spans 15 residues. Germline V gene sequence: CDR1 SSHAT, CDR2 FNYEAQ (reference sequence). CDR3 DNA: TGTGCCAGCAGCTTAGTGATACAGGGTAACTATGGCTACACCTTC. Protein product: CASSLVIQGNYGYTF.

This clone was found once. This rearrangement joins TRBV12-5 to TRBJ1-4; D might be TRBD1 (5 bases). Germline CDR1 and CDR2: LGHNT and FRNRAP. V was clipped by 4 bases and J by 8 bases, with 23 bases between them. The CDR3 is 17 amino acids. The CDR3 is CASGSPPGAEGGEKLFF. The CDR3 nucleotides read TGTGCTAGTGGTTCCCCCCCCGGGGCGGAAGGCGGAGAAAAACTGTTTTTT.

The chain uses TRBV9 and TRBJ2-1, with 10 bases matching TRBD2. V trimming: 0 bases; J trimming: 10 bases; junction bases outside the gene matches: 13. CDR1 and CDR2 (germline): SGDLS, YYNGEE. The CDR3 length is 17 residues. CDR3: CASSVVYKRGGLTEQFF. The CDR3 DNA sequence: TGTGCCAGCAGCGTAGTGTATAAGCGGGGGGGTCTCACGGAGCAGTTCTTC.

This clone was observed a handful of times. J is TRBJ2-5 and V is TRBV13; a weak D match, TRBD2 (5 bases). Germline CDR1 is PRHDT and CDR2 is FYEKMQ (reference sequence). This CDR3 has 12 amino acids. Trimming removed 4 bases at V and 7 bases at J, with 10 bases between. CDR3: CASSSEAGTQYF. The CDR3 nucleotides are TGTGCCAGCAGCTCCGAGGCGGGGACCCAGTACTTC.

This sequence joins TRBV6-2 or TRBV6-3 and TRBJ1-2; possibly TRBD1 for D (5 bases). This CDR3 contains 14 residues. The germline V gene has CDR1 MNHEY and CDR2 SVGEGT. Trimming took off 2 bases at V and 4 bases at J, with 11 bases between the two ends. This CDR3 reads CASSYRGGGYGYTF. In DNA, the CDR3 is TGTGCCAGCAGTTACCGGGGGGGAGGCTATGGCTACACCTTC.

J is TRBJ2-1 and V is TRBV10-2; D uncertain. CDR1 and CDR2 from the germline V gene are WSHSY and SAAADI. V was pared by 5 bases and J by 4 bases, with 9 bases between. This CDR3 is 13 amino acids long. The CDR3 reads CASSLDRYNEQFF. CDR3 nucleotide sequence: TGCGCCAGCAGTCTCGACCGGTACAATGAGCAGTTCTTC.

The J gene is TRBJ1-4, the V gene TRBV5-1; D uncertain. Trimming cost V 1 base and J 0 bases, with 7 bases left between them. Looked up from germline, CDR1 is SGHRS and CDR2 is YFSETQ. This CDR3 is built from 15 residues. The CDR3 here is CASSLNRATNEKLFF. The CDR3 DNA reads as TGCGCCAGCAGCTTGAACCGGGCAACTAATGAAAAACTGTTTTTT.

The chain carries TRBV7-9 and TRBJ2-1, with 15 bases fitting TRBD2. The CDR3 is made up of 17 amino acids. Germline assignment: CDR1 SEHNR and CDR2 FQNEAQ (reference sequence). J was trimmed by 0 bases and V by 8 bases; bases with no gene match: 5. This CDR3 reads CASAGLAGGSSYNEQFF. In DNA form, the CDR3 reads TGTGCCAGCGCCGGACTAGCGGGGGGGAGCTCCTACAATGAGCAGTTCTTC.